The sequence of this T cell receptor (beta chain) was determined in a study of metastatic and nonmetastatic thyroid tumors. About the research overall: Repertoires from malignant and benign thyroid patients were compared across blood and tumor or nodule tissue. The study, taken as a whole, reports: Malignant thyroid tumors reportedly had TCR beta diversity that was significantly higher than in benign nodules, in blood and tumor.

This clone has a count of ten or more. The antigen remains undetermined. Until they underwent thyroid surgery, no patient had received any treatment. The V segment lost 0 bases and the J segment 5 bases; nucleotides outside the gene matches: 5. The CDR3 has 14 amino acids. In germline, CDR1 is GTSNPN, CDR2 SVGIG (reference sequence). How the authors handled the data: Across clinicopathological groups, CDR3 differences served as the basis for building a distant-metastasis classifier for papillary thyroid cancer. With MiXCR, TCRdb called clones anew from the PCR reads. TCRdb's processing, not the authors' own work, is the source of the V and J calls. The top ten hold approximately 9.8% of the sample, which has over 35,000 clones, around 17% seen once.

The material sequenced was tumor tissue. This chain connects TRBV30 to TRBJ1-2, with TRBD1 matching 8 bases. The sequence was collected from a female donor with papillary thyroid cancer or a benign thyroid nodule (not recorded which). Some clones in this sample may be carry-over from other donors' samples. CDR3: CAWSVPGGGYGYTF. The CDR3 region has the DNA TGTGCCTGGAGTGTACCAGGGGGCGGTTATGGCTACACCTTC.